The 23 T cell receptor beta chains below were found in one sample sequenced in a study of control samples from healthy donors and cancer patients. Here immunoSEQ multiplex PCR was the method, and the copy in TCRdb shows in-frame clones only, minus some. The sample shows 150,000 to 190,000 clones, about 93% of them seen only once. The sample was blood. These receptors were collected from a man aged 50-60 years in good health.

The V call is TRBV28, the J call TRBJ1-2, with a tentative D call TRBD1 (5 bases). Germline V gives CDR1 MDHEN, CDR2 SYDVKM. The CDR3 contains 14 residues. Trimming cost V 6 bases and J 1 base, with 12 bases left between them. The CDR3 region is CASRPGGVNYGYTF. The CDR3 DNA follows: TGTGCCAGCAGACCCGGGGGGGTTAACTATGGCTACACCTTC.

This rearrangement joins TRBV5-4 to TRBJ1-1; D not certain. CDR1 and CDR2 (germline): SGHNT, YYREEE (reference sequence). Trimming removed 3 bases from V and 0 bases from J, with 12 bases in between. The length of the CDR3 is 15 residues. CDR3 amino acids: CASSSPGRMNTEAFF. In nucleotides, the CDR3 is TGTGCCAGCAGCTCCCCGGGCCGCATGAACACTGAAGCTTTCTTT.

This chain connects TRBV28 to TRBJ2-3; D gene unclear. The CDR3 length is 12 residues. Germline CDR1 and CDR2: MDHEN and SYDVKM. V was pared by 7 bases and J by 1 base, with 6 bases between. CDR3 region: CASTPGTDTQYF. DNA of the CDR3: TGTGCCAGCACCCCAGGCACAGATACGCAGTATTTT. The full variable domain, in which reference TRBV28 and TRBJ2-3 provide the parts outside the CDR3, is DVKVTQSSRYLVKRTGEKVFLECVQDMDHENMFWYRQDPGLGLRLIYFSYDVKMKEKGDIPEGYSVSREKKERFSLILESASTNQTSMYLCASTPGTDTQYFGPGTRLTVL.

The chain is built from TRBV5-6 and TRBJ2-1, with a possible D match to TRBD2 (5 bases). This CDR3 has 14 amino acids. Looked up from germline, CDR1 is SGHDT and CDR2 is YYEEEE. V gave up 3 bases and J gave up 7 bases, with 14 bases separating them. DNA of the CDR3: TGTGCCAGCAGCTCCTTACTAGGGCGGAATGAGCAGTTCTTC. This sequence encodes CASSSLLGRNEQFF.

J is TRBJ2-5 and V is TRBV20-1; D call uncertain. Germline V gives CDR1 DFQATT, CDR2 SNEGSKA (reference sequence). CDR3 length: 11 amino acids. The V gene lost 4 bases and the J gene lost 3 bases, with 6 bases spanning the gap. The CDR3 DNA follows: TGCAGTGCTAACAGCGAAGAGACCCAGTACTTC. Protein: CSANSEETQYF.

The rearrangement joins TRBV4-1 to TRBJ2-3, with 9 bases identical to TRBD1. Germline loops: CDR1 MGHRA, CDR2 YSYEKL. Trimming removed 7 bases from V and 0 bases from J; junction bases left unmatched: 5. This CDR3 contains 15 residues. Here the CDR3 reads CASTRQGDSTDTQYF. The CDR3 region has the DNA TGCGCCAGCACCCGACAGGGGGATAGCACAGATACGCAGTATTTT.

The chain is built from TRBV7-4 and TRBJ1-4; no definite D call. The CDR3 is made up of 15 amino acids. V was clipped by 5 bases and J by 6 bases, with 16 bases between them. Per germline, CDR1 SGHVT and CDR2 SQSDAQ. CDR3 region: CASSQHKGRHEKLFF. CDR3 bases: TGTGCCAGCAGCCAACACAAAGGGAGGCATGAAAAACTGTTTTTT.

The gene calls are TRBV27 and TRBJ2-1; 11 bases fit TRBD2. Germline CDR1 reads MNHEY; CDR2 reads SMNVEV (reference sequence). The CDR3 is 16 amino acids. The J segment lost 2 bases and the V segment lost 6 bases, leaving 6 bases of the junction unmatched. CDR3 loop: CASSYSSGGPYNEQFF. CDR3 coding DNA: TGTGCCAGCAGCTACTCTAGCGGGGGGCCCTACAATGAGCAGTTCTTC.

The V and J genes are TRBV7-3 and TRBJ1-1; a weak D match, TRBD1 (5 bases). Trimming took 5 bases from V and 4 from J, leaving 17 bases between them. The CDR3 spans 15 residues. In germline, CDR1 is SGHTA, CDR2 FQGTGA. CDR3 protein: CASSLGSPQGTEAFF. CDR3 nucleotide sequence: TGTGCCAGCAGCCTCGGGTCCCCCCAGGGCACTGAAGCTTTCTTT.

The chain combines TRBV9 with TRBJ2-2, with D possibly being TRBD2 (5 bases). V was pared by 0 bases and J by 6 bases, with 12 bases between. In germline, CDR1 is SGDLS, CDR2 YYNGEE. The CDR3 loop spans 15 amino acids. CDR3 sequence reads: CASSVGGSRPGELFF. CDR3 bases: TGTGCCAGCAGCGTAGGTGGGAGTAGACCCGGGGAGCTGTTTTTT.

The chain recombines TRBV5-4 with TRBJ1-5; D is unresolved. The CDR3 sequence is 13 residues long. Germline CDR1 and CDR2: SGHNT and YYREEE (reference sequence). The CDR3 DNA follows: TGTGCAGGTCTTCACGGGGGCAATCAGCCCCAGCATTTT. It encodes CAGLHGGNQPQHF. Full variable domain (outside the CDR3, taken from reference TRBV5-4 and TRBJ1-5): ETGVTQSPTHLIKTRGQQVTLRCSSQSGHNTVSWYQQALGQGPQFIFQYYREEENGRGNFPPRFSGLQFPNYSSELNVNALELDDSALYLCAGLHGGNQPQHFGDGTRLSIL.

This chain joins TRBV5-1 and TRBJ2-3; TRBD2 agrees at 13 bases. Per germline, CDR1 SGHRS and CDR2 YFSETQ. After removal of 4 bases from V and 3 bases from J, the junction contained 5 bases not matched to a gene. The CDR3 totals 16 residues. CDR3 region: CASSRTSGSATDTQYF. CDR3 DNA sequence: TGCGCCAGCAGCAGGACTAGCGGGAGCGCTACAGATACGCAGTATTTT. Combining the CDR3 with reference TRBV5-1 and TRBJ2-3 gives the whole variable domain KAGVTQTPRYLIKTRGQQVTLSCSPISGHRSVSWYQQTPGQGLQFLFEYFSETQRNKGNFPGRFSGRQFSNSRSEMNVSTLELGDSALYLCASSRTSGSATDTQYFGPGTRLTVL.

V is TRBV19 and J is TRBJ2-1; 7 bases align to TRBD2. Germline loops: CDR1 LNHDA, CDR2 SQIVND (reference sequence). The trim removed 7 bases at V and 8 bases at J, leaving 8 bases unmatched. CDR3 length: 13 amino acids. The CDR3 protein is CASKSGMVDEQFF. Written as DNA, the CDR3 is TGTGCCAGTAAAAGCGGGATGGTGGATGAGCAGTTCTTC.

V usage is TRBV9 and J usage is TRBJ2-3, with 12 bases fitting TRBD2. J was trimmed by 5 bases and V by 2 bases; bases with no gene match: 6. The CDR3 length is 16 residues. The germline V gene encodes CDR1 SGDLS and CDR2 YYNGEE. The CDR3 coding sequence is TGTGCCAGCAGCGTGACTAGCGGGAGTTCGGGAGATACGCAGTATTTT. It is translated as CASSVTSGSSGDTQYF.

J is TRBJ2-7 and V is TRBV6-5, with 7 bases fitting TRBD1. Germline CDR1 is MNHEY and CDR2 is SVGAGI. The J segment lost 2 bases and the V segment lost 2 bases, leaving 9 bases of the junction unmatched. CDR3 length: 16 amino acids. CDR3 sequence (DNA): TGTGCCAGCAGTTACAACTCGGGACAGAAGACCTACGAGCAGTACTTC. It is translated as CASSYNSGQKTYEQYF.

V gene TRBV7-9 combines with J gene TRBJ2-2, with D tentatively TRBD1 (6 bases). CDR1 and CDR2 from the germline V gene are SEHNR and FQNEAQ (reference sequence). CDR3 length: 14 amino acids. The V gene lost 2 bases and the J gene lost 5 bases, with 9 bases spanning the gap. In nucleotides, the CDR3 is TGTGCCAGCAGCTTAACCCAGGGGACCGGGGAGCTGTTTTTT. It yields the protein CASSLTQGTGELFF.

The gene calls are TRBV5-1 and TRBJ2-3; unclear D gene. The CDR3 has 14 residues. The germline V and J ends were trimmed by 2 bases and 2 bases, with 9 bases remaining between them. CDR1 is SGHRS, CDR2 YFSETQ, per germline. CDR3 protein: CASSFFAATDTQYF. DNA for the CDR3: TGCGCCAGCAGCTTTTTTGCGGCCACAGATACGCAGTATTTT.

V and J are TRBV5-5 and TRBJ2-7; D tentatively fits TRBD1 or TRBD2 (5 bases each). The CDR3 is made up of 15 amino acids. Germline V lookup: CDR1 SGHKS, CDR2 YYEKEE (reference sequence). Between the trimmed V and J ends, which lost 5 bases and 4 bases, there was a span of 19 bases. In nucleotides, the CDR3 is TGTGCCAGCAGTCGTACCGGGACCCCAGAGTACGAGCAGTACTTC. Its translation: CASSRTGTPEYEQYF.

V is TRBV14 and J is TRBJ2-5; D possibly matches TRBD1 or TRBD2 (5 bases each). V was trimmed by 1 base and J by 2 bases, leaving 14 bases between them. CDR3 length: 16 amino acids. Germline V gene lookup returns CDR1 SGHDN and CDR2 FVKESK. CDR3 loop: CASSQGYRGPQETQYF. As DNA, the CDR3 is TGTGCCAGCAGCCAAGGCTACCGGGGCCCTCAAGAGACCCAGTACTTC.

This clone was detected once. The V gene is TRBV5-4, the J gene TRBJ2-7, with a possible D match to TRBD1 (6 bases). From germline, CDR1 is SGHNT and CDR2 YYREEE (reference sequence). The V end was cut by 1 base, the J end by 0 bases, with 11 bases between. CDR3 size: 15 residues. CDR3 in DNA: TGTGCCAGCAGCTTGAAGCAGGGGAACTCCTACGAGCAGTACTTC. Its protein is CASSLKQGNSYEQYF.

The chain recombines TRBV28 with TRBJ1-4; possible D gene TRBD1, 6 bases. The CDR3 has 15 amino acids. Germline CDR1 reads MDHEN; CDR2 reads SYDVKM. V was shortened by 7 bases and J by 5 bases, with 17 bases between the two germline ends. The CDR3 sequence is CASTPRGLQNEKLFF. The CDR3 DNA is TGTGCCAGCACCCCCCGGGGGCTACAGAATGAAAAACTGTTTTTT.

The rearrangement joins TRBV19 to TRBJ1-5, with 7 bases that match TRBD1. Germline V gene sequence: CDR1 LNHDA, CDR2 SQIVND (reference sequence). After removal of 8 bases from V and 0 bases from J, the junction contained 10 bases not matched to a gene. The CDR3 extends over 16 amino acids. Here the CDR3 reads CASRGDRLYSNQPQHF. Written as DNA, the CDR3 is TGTGCCAGTCGTGGGGACAGACTCTATAGCAATCAGCCCCAGCATTTT.

The chain's CDR3 is CASSFLRLSEAFF. Here the CDR3 DNA reads TGTGCCAGCAGTTTCCTTCGCCTCTCTGAAGCTTTCTTT. J is TRBJ1-1 and V is TRBV12-3 or TRBV12-4; D remains ambiguous. Trimming left V 3 bases short and J 6 bases short, with 11 bases between. The CDR3 covers 13 residues.